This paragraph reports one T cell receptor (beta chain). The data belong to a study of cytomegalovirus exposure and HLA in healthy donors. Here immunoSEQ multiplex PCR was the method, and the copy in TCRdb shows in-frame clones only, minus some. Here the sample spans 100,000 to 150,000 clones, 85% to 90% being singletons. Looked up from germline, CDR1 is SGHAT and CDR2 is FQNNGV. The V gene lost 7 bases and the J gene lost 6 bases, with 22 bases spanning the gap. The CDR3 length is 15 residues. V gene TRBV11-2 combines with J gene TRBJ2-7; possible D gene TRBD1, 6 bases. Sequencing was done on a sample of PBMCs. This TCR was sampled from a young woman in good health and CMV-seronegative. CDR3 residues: CASTTGPGVSGEQYF. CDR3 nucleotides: TGTGCCAGCACCACCGGTCCAGGGGTGAGCGGCGAGCAGTACTTC.